The 8 T cell receptor beta chains given below trace back to one sample, sequenced in a study of technical replicates of blood from several donors. Measured with immunoSEQ multiplex PCR; TCRdb has only the in-frame clones, and not every one. The data contain 70,000 to 85,000 clones, about nine tenths of them singletons. The sequenced sample was T cells isolated from PBMCs. The receptors were sampled from a human donor in good health.

V and J are TRBV5-1 and TRBJ2-1; TRBD2 agrees at 11 bases. Trimming cost V 6 bases and J 8 bases; bases outside gene matches: 7. CDR3 length: 14 amino acids. Looked up from germline, CDR1 is SGHRS and CDR2 is YFSETQ. CDR3 sequence (DNA): TGCGCCAGCATGTCAACTAGCGGGAGCGATGAGCAGTTCTTC. Translating it yields CASMSTSGSDEQFF.

This rearrangement joins TRBV25-1 to TRBJ1-1, with a possible D match to TRBD1 (6 bases). The germline V and J ends were trimmed by 4 bases and 1 base, with 7 bases remaining between them. The CDR3 has 13 amino acids. CDR1 MGHDK and CDR2 SYGVNS come from the germline V gene. In DNA form, the CDR3 reads TGTGCCAGCAGTGCAGGGGCGAACACTGAAGCTTTCTTT. As protein: CASSAGANTEAFF.

V usage is TRBV7-3 and J usage is TRBJ1-1; unclear D gene. V was shortened by 1 base and J by 3 bases, with 9 bases between the two germline ends. Germline assignment: CDR1 SGHTA and CDR2 FQGTGA. The CDR3 spans 14 residues. The CDR3 DNA is TGTGCCAGCAGCTTAAGCGGCGGGGACACTGAAGCTTTCTTT. Amino acids: CASSLSGGDTEAFF.

This clone was recorded a few times. The chain recombines TRBV2 with TRBJ2-5; 9 bases are shared with TRBD2. V was clipped by 2 bases and J by 5 bases; unmatched bases: 3. Germline CDR1 and CDR2: SNHLY and FYNNEI. There are 14 residues in the CDR3. This CDR3 is CASSERSGRETQYF. The CDR3 nucleotides are TGTGCCAGCAGTGAAAGGAGCGGGAGGGAGACCCAGTACTTC. The full variable domain, its missing parts supplied by reference TRBV2 and TRBJ2-5, is EPEVTQTPSHQVTQMGQEVILRCVPISNHLYFYWYRQILGQKVEFLVSFYNNEISEKSEIFDDQFSVERPDGSNFTLKIRSTKLEDSAMYFCASSERSGRETQYFGPGTRLLVL.

The genes are TRBV20-1 and TRBJ1-4; unclear D gene. V dropped 6 bases and J dropped 5 bases, with 4 bases sitting between them. The germline gives CDR1 DFQATT, CDR2 SNEGSKA (reference sequence). This CDR3 has 10 residues. DNA for the CDR3: TGCAGTGCCGTCAATGAAAAACTGTTTTTT. Protein product: CSAVNEKLFF.

The chain joins TRBV6-6 to TRBJ1-2; possibly TRBD1 for D (6 bases). The CDR3 has 14 amino acids. The V gene's germline CDR1 is MNHNY and CDR2 SVGAGI (reference sequence). V was cut by 6 bases and J by 7 bases, with 18 bases left in between. Here the CDR3 reads CASSAWRQELGYTF. The CDR3 DNA follows: TGTGCCAGCAGCGCGTGGAGACAGGAGCTTGGCTACACCTTC.

The chain combines TRBV19 with TRBJ1-1; D is undetermined. The length of the CDR3 is 14 residues. V was cut by 5 bases and J by 4 bases, with 14 bases left in between. Per the germline V gene, CDR1 is LNHDA and CDR2 is SQIVND (reference sequence). The CDR3 here is CASSPIAAGTEAFF. CDR3 DNA: TGTGCCAGTAGTCCCATTGCGGCCGGCACTGAAGCTTTCTTT.

The chain combines TRBV29-1 with TRBJ2-2; D might be TRBD2 (6 bases). Looked up from germline, CDR1 is SQVTM and CDR2 is ANQGSEA. CDR3 length: 15 residues. V was trimmed by 7 bases and J by 0 bases, leaving 15 bases between them. For the CDR3, the DNA is TGCAGCGCCCCTGGCGGGGCTTCGAACACCGGGGAGCTGTTTTTT. It is translated as CSAPGGASNTGELFF.